This TCR beta chain originates from a study of blood T cells in healthy people across ages (dated by TCRdb to about 2015). Turning to the overall study: In model experiments, template switching captured roughly one uniquely barcoded TCR beta cDNA molecule for every two T cells. To track age-related changes in TCR beta repertoire diversity, the study relied on deep sequencing normalized with unique cDNA molecular identifiers. The donors were split into four age groups: young (average about 15 years), middle-aged (39), aged (roughly 65) and long-lived (roughly 86). Two additional independent replicas of 1 million unique cDNA reads from the same blood draw were analyzed for two donors (one aged 18 to 30 and one aged 80 or older). Donors of different ages were randomly distributed across sequencing lanes to avoid experimental bias. General study outcomes and caveats: Donor CMV infection status was unknown, potentially confounding age-related changes in expanded clonotypes. As age increased, observed TCR beta diversity per million T cells dropped in a roughly linear way, and a significant reduction was already evident by age roughly 40. Bulk unsorted PBMC profiling prevented conclusive comparison of naive and antigen-experienced compartments. Total diversity estimates from one million sequenced T cells were considered lower bounds and underestimates. Compared with the aged group, the long-lived group had more naive CD4+ T cells, fewer expanded clones and increased TCR diversity, suggesting age selection. The percentage of naive T cells measured by flow cytometry correlated strongly with observed TCR beta diversity.

To prepare the library, 5' RACE was applied. The listed sequencing device is Illumina HiSeq 2500. The second PCR ran for about 6 to 12 cycles and used a J-beta primer mix along with a sample-barcoded 5' primer. Each TCR beta cDNA molecule received a unique molecular identifier from a template-switch 5' adaptor carrying 12 random nucleotides. At least 3 million CDR3-containing paired-end reads were obtained from each sample. First-strand cDNA synthesis was performed from all RNA using the Mint cDNA synthesis kit, with priming by a TRBC-specific oligonucleotide. After uracil-DNA glycosylase treatment, a first 18-cycle PCR used universal primers M1SS and BC2_uni_R on all cDNA. As for the original processing: Each sample was normalized by randomly selecting 1 million high-quality reads, each carrying a distinct molecular identifier. Instead of being binned into consensus sequences, reads that shared molecular identifiers were thrown out. CDR3 identification, clonotype clustering and error correction used MiTCR with a Q25 quality threshold and the strictest error-elimination algorithm. A nonparametric unseen species model with Euler transformation was used to estimate lower-bound total TCR beta diversity. TCRdb reran the public reads through fastp at Q25 and MiXCR, keeping productive beta chains. When rows share a CDR3 protein, they turn into one entry using the most common DNA and genes. None of the V and J calls come from the authors' own analysis; TCRdb made them. Within this sample are 700,000 or so distinct CDR3 sequences, with about 20% of them counted one time only. Together, the top ten hold about 22% of the sample.

There are a few counts of this clonotype. Its antigen is still unknown. Base qualities were left out, and no much larger clone turns up one base away. Via the germline V gene (reference sequence), CDR1 is LNHDA and CDR2 SQIVND. The CDR3 contains 16 residues, cysteine and phenylalanine counted. The sequence is cut down to CDR3 DNA, 48 bases in frame from base 1. V drops 2 bases and J drops 0 bases, leaving 10 bases in between. The donors were around 39 Caucasian individuals from Russia, aged roughly 6 to 100 years, who were systemically healthy. Each donor gave ten milliliters of peripheral blood, collected into EDTA-treated Vacutainer tubes. PBMCs were isolated by Ficoll-Paque density-gradient centrifugation, with at least 7 million obtained per sample. Total RNA was extracted from PBMCs with Trizol reagent, with at least 5.5 micrograms obtained per sample. Naive CD45RAhigh/CD27high T cell percentages were measured by flow cytometry on a PBMC aliquot from every donor.

The TCR comes from a man aged 70-80 years in good health. Recombination joined TRBV19 with TRBJ1-4; possibly the D gene is TRBD1, per 6 matching bases. The sample was blood. The encoded CDR3 is CASSIWQGTTNEKLFF. The bases read TGTGCCAGTAGTATATGGCAGGGGACAACTAATGAAAAACTGTTTTTT. The variable domain in full, with residues beyond the CDR3 obtained from the reference TRBV19 and TRBJ1-4 genes, is DGGITQSPKYLFRKEGQNVTLSCEQNLNHDAMYWYRQDPGQGLRLIYYSQIVNDFQKGDIAEGYSVSREKKESFPLTVTSAQKNPTAFYLCASSIWQGTTNEKLFFGSGTQLSVL.